The T cell receptor (beta chain) under discussion was sequenced for a study of PD-L1 blockade in urothelial cancer. At the level of the study: Patients commenced intravenous atezolizumab, 1,200 mg every 3 weeks, in the mid-2010s. In the patient group, most of the roughly 30 were males with bladder-origin urothelial cancer.

The germline CDR1 and CDR2 sequences are LNHDA and SQIVND (reference sequence). J was trimmed by 9 bases and V by 6 bases; bases with no gene match: 4. The CDR3 loop spans 12 amino acids. Sample time point: peripheral blood 6 weeks after treatment start. Patients were diagnosed with urothelial carcinoma, either locally advanced or metastatic. Here immunoSEQ multiplex PCR was the method, and the copy in TCRdb shows in-frame clones only, minus some. The sample lists around 80,000 clones, 75% to 95% seen once, with 0.7% to 0.9% in the top ten. This TCR was sampled from a woman of 80 years or more with urothelial cancer. The specimen was PBMCs, collected around atezolizumab (anti-PD-L1) treatment. J is TRBJ1-1 and V is TRBV19; TRBD1 matches 10 bases. The CDR3 region is CASRSDRGKAFF. The CDR3 DNA is TGTGCCAGTAGATCGGACAGGGGGAAAGCTTTCTTT.